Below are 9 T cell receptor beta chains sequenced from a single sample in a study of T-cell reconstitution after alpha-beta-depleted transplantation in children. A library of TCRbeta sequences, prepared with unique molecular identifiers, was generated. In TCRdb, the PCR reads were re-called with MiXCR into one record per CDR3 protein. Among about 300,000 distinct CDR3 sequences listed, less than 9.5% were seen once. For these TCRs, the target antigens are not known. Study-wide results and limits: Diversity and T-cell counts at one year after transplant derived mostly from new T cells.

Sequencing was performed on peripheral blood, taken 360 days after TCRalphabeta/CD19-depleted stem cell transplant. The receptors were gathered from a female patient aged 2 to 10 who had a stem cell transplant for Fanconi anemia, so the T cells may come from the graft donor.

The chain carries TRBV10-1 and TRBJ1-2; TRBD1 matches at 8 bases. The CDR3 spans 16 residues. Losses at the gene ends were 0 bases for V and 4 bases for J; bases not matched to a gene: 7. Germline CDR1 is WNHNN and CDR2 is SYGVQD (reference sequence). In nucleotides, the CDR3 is TGCGCCAGCAGTGAGTCGGCCGGACAGGGCAGCTATGGCTACACCTTC. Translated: CASSESAGQGSYGYTF.

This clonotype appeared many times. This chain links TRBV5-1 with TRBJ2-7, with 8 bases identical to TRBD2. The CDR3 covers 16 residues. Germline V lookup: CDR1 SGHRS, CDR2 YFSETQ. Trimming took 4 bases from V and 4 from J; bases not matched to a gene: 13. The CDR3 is CASSPGLATSVYEQYF. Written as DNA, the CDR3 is TGCGCCAGCAGCCCAGGACTAGCCACGTCCGTTTACGAGCAGTACTTC.

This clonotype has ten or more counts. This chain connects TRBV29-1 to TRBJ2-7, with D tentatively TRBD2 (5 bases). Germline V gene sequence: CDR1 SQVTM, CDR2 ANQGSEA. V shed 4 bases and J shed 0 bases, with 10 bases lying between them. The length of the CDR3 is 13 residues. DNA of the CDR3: TGCAGCGTTGCCGTTGGGAGCTCCTACGAGCAGTACTTC. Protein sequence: CSVAVGSSYEQYF.

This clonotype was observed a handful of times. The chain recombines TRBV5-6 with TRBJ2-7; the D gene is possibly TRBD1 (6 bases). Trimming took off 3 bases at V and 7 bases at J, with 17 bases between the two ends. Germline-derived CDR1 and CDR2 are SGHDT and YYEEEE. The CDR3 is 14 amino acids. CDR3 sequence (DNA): TGTGCCAGCAGCTCCGAAGGACAGTCGGGGGAGCAGTACTTC. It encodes CASSSEGQSGEQYF.

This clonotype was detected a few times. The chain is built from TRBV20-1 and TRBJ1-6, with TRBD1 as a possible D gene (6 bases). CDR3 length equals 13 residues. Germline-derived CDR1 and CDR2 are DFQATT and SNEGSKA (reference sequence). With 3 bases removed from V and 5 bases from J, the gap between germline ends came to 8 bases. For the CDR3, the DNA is TGCAGTGCTAGTGCAGGGGATAATTCACCCCTCCACTTT. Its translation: CSASAGDNSPLHF.

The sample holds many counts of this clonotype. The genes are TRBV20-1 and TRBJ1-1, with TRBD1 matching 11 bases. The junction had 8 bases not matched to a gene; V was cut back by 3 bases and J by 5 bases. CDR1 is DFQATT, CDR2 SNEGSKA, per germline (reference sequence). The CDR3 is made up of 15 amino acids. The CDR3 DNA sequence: TGCAGTGCTAGTTTTGCAGGGACAGGGGGAACTGAAGCTTTCTTT. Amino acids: CSASFAGTGGTEAFF.

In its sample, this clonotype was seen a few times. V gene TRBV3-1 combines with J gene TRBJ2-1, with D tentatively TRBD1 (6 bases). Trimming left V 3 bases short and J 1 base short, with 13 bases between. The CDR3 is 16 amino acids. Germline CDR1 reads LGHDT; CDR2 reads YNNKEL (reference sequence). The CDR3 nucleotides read TGTGCCAGCAGCCAGAGAAACAGGGTGTCCTACAATGAGCAGTTCTTC. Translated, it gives CASSQRNRVSYNEQFF.

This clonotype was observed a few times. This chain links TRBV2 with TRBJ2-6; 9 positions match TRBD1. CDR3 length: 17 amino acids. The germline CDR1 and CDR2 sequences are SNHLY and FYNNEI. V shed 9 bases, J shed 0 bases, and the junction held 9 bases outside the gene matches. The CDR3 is CARTQGALTSGANVLTF. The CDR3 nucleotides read TGTGCCAGGACACAGGGGGCCCTCACCTCTGGGGCCAACGTCCTGACTTTC.

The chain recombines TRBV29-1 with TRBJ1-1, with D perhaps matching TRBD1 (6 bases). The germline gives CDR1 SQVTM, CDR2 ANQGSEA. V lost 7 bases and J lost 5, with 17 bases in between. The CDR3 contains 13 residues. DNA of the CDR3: TGCAGCGACAGACAAGGGGGGGCTACTGAAGCTTTCTTT. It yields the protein CSDRQGGATEAFF.